The next 30 T cell receptor beta chains were all read from a single sample in a study of blood T cell repertoires in COVID-19. Assay: immunoSEQ multiplex PCR; the TCRdb copy retains only in-frame clones and omits some. The sample yields about 100,000 clones, 70% to 80% seen once. The sample consisted of peripheral blood. The receptors stem from a man aged 55 to 70 with active or convalescent COVID-19.

J is TRBJ2-2 and V is TRBV6-5; D perhaps matches TRBD2 (6 bases). The V gene's germline CDR1 is MNHEY and CDR2 SVGAGI. The CDR3 consists of 15 residues. The V and J ends lost 6 bases and 1 base respectively, with 12 bases between them. CDR3 nucleotides: TGTGCCAGCAGGACGGGGACTGAGAACACCGGGGAGCTGTTTTTT. Amino acid sequence: CASRTGTENTGELFF.

The chain recombines TRBV28 with TRBJ2-7; 7 bases map to TRBD2. Germline V gene data show CDR1 as MDHEN and CDR2 as SYDVKM. V dropped 6 bases and J dropped 6; count of bases not matched to a gene: 17. CDR3 size: 16 residues. The chain's CDR3 is CASRARGASGRREQYF. The CDR3 coding sequence is TGTGCCAGCAGGGCCCGAGGGGCTAGCGGTAGGCGCGAGCAGTACTTC. Full variable domain (missing parts from reference TRBV28 and TRBJ2-7): DVKVTQSSRYLVKRTGEKVFLECVQDMDHENMFWYRQDPGLGLRLIYFSYDVKMKEKGDIPEGYSVSREKKERFSLILESASTNQTSMYLCASRARGASGRREQYFGPGTRLTVT.

The chain links TRBV5-1 to TRBJ2-3; TRBD2 aligns across 9 bases. Germline V gene lookup returns CDR1 SGHRS and CDR2 YFSETQ. Unmatched junction bases numbered 13, after V lost 4 bases and J lost 4 bases. The CDR3 length is 17 residues. CDR3 coding DNA: TGCGCCAGCAGCCGCCTGGCGGGCGGGAGGGCTGCAGATACGCAGTATTTT. It yields the protein CASSRLAGGRAADTQYF. Looking up the rest from reference TRBV5-1 and TRBJ2-3 gives the full variable domain: KAGVTQTPRYLIKTRGQQVTLSCSPISGHRSVSWYQQTPGQGLQFLFEYFSETQRNKGNFPGRFSGRQFSNSRSEMNVSTLELGDSALYLCASSRLAGGRAADTQYFGPGTRLTVL.

The chain recombines TRBV18 with TRBJ2-1; 8 bases map to TRBD2. V dropped 3 bases and J dropped 4; count of bases not matched to a gene: 8. Germline V gives CDR1 KGHSH, CDR2 LQKENI. There are 16 residues in the CDR3. CDR3 sequence reads: CASSPTASGYYNEQFF. The CDR3 bases are TGTGCCAGCTCACCTACGGCTAGCGGGTATTACAATGAGCAGTTCTTC.

In this sample, this clone turned up a few times. The chain carries TRBV19 and TRBJ1-5, with 9 bases aligning to TRBD1. This CDR3 comprises 16 residues. Per germline, CDR1 LNHDA and CDR2 SQIVND (reference sequence). V lost 5 bases and J lost 1; bases outside the gene matches: 6. CDR3 protein: CASSLQGAGSNQPQHF. CDR3 nucleotides: TGTGCCAGTAGTTTACAGGGGGCTGGAAGCAATCAGCCCCAGCATTTT.

The gene calls are TRBV7-2 and TRBJ2-3, with 13 bases lining up with TRBD2. Trimming cost V 6 bases and J 5 bases; bases outside gene matches: 8. CDR3 length: 16 amino acids. Germline-derived CDR1 and CDR2 are SGHTA and FQGNSA. The CDR3 region is CASSFQGLAGRDTQYF. In DNA form, the CDR3 reads TGTGCCAGCAGTTTCCAGGGACTAGCGGGAAGAGATACGCAGTATTTT.

This rearrangement joins TRBV18 to TRBJ2-1; the D gene is possibly TRBD2 (5 bases). Germline CDR1 KGHSH, CDR2 LQKENI. V dropped 8 bases and J dropped 8 bases, with 16 bases sitting between them. The CDR3 runs to 13 residues. CDR3 DNA: TGTGCCAGCACAAAGGGCGGGCACTATGAGCAGTTCTTC. Its protein is CASTKGGHYEQFF.

The chain combines TRBV5-6 with TRBJ2-1; 8 nucleotides line up with TRBD2. The CDR3 is 15 residues long. In germline, CDR1 is SGHDT, CDR2 YYEEEE. V trimming: 4 bases; J trimming: 1 base; junction bases outside the gene matches: 4. This CDR3 reads CASSSGSWSYNEQFF. For the CDR3, the DNA is TGTGCCAGCAGCAGCGGGAGTTGGTCCTACAATGAGCAGTTCTTC.

This chain uses TRBV5-1 with TRBJ2-2; 8 bases match TRBD1. CDR3 size: 18 residues. V dropped 8 bases and J dropped 0; count of bases not matched to a gene: 15. Germline V CDR1 and CDR2: SGHRS, YFSETQ. The CDR3 nucleotides read TGCGCCAGTTCCCCCACCGGGACAGGCACTACGAACACCGGGGAGCTGTTTTTT. Its translation: CASSPTGTGTTNTGELFF.

The rearrangement joins TRBV7-2 to TRBJ2-3; D is possibly TRBD2 (6 bases). The germline V and J ends were trimmed by 6 bases and 2 bases, with 15 bases remaining between them. This CDR3 has 15 residues. Germline lookup yields CDR1 SGHTA and CDR2 FQGNSA. This chain's CDR3 is CASRPRDSATDTQYF. In DNA, the CDR3 is TGTGCCAGCAGACCCCGGGACTCCGCCACAGATACGCAGTATTTT.

This clone was detected a few times. The chain recombines TRBV7-3 with TRBJ1-1; 8 bases map to TRBD1. Germline V gene sequence: CDR1 SGHTA, CDR2 FQGTGA. This CDR3 spans 16 amino acids. J was trimmed by 6 bases and V by 0 bases; bases with no gene match: 9. CDR3 in amino acids: CASSLTGQGAGAEAFF. Written as DNA, the CDR3 is TGTGCCAGCAGCTTAACTGGCCAGGGGGCTGGGGCTGAAGCTTTCTTT.

The rearrangement joins TRBV7-9 to TRBJ1-1; D remains ambiguous. The CDR3 length is 14 residues. Between the trimmed V and J ends, which lost 3 bases and 8 bases, there was a span of 16 bases. The V gene's germline CDR1 is SEHNR and CDR2 FQNEAQ (reference sequence). The CDR3 nucleotides are TGTGCCAGCAGCTTGGTCACGTTGGGCCGCGAAGCTTTCTTT. Its translation is CASSLVTLGREAFF.

V usage is TRBV6-5 and J usage is TRBJ1-3; D is unclear. Germline CDR1 MNHEY, CDR2 SVGAGI. The CDR3 has 11 amino acids. CDR3 DNA: TGTGCGACTAGAGGGCTGGACACCATATATTTT. Translated: CATRGLDTIYF.

The V and J genes are TRBV7-8 and TRBJ1-2; possibly TRBD1 for D (5 bases). The CDR3 totals 14 residues. Trimming removed 5 bases from V and 3 bases from J, with 13 bases in between. CDR1 and CDR2 (germline): SGHVS, FQNEAQ. CDR3 bases: TGTGCCAGCAGCCCGGGGCGGGGAGACTATGGCTACACCTTC. As protein: CASSPGRGDYGYTF.

The CDR3 region is CASSGRGGPQETQYF. In DNA form, the CDR3 reads TGTGCCAGCAGTGGTCGGGGAGGGCCCCAAGAGACCCAGTACTTC. The J gene is TRBJ2-5, the V gene TRBV28; 7 bases agree with TRBD2. Per germline, CDR1 MDHEN and CDR2 SYDVKM. The CDR3 has 15 amino acids. The ends lost 5 bases at V and 1 base at J; junction bases unmatched: 7.

This clone occurred once. CDR3 residues: CASSQGTANTEAFF. CDR3 DNA sequence: TGCGCCAGCAGCCAAGGGACAGCAAACACTGAAGCTTTCTTT. V and J are TRBV5-1 and TRBJ1-1; 7 bases map to TRBD1. V trimming: 4 bases; J trimming: 2 bases; junction bases outside the gene matches: 5. Germline V gene sequence: CDR1 SGHRS, CDR2 YFSETQ. The CDR3 contains 14 residues.

The rearrangement joins TRBV7-2 to TRBJ2-1; maybe TRBD2 (5 bases). The germline V and J ends were trimmed by 1 base and 7 bases, with 17 bases remaining between them. CDR3 size: 16 residues. Germline loops: CDR1 SGHTA, CDR2 FQGNSA. CDR3 in DNA: TGTGCCAGCAGCTTAGGCCCCCGGAGGAATTCTAATGAGCAGTTCTTC. The encoded protein is CASSLGPRRNSNEQFF.

The genes are TRBV12-3 or TRBV12-4 and TRBJ1-1; D might be TRBD1 (6 bases). Trimming stripped 5 bases from V and 7 bases from J, with 14 bases between. The CDR3 runs 13 residues. The CDR3: CASSKGGNNEAFF. The CDR3 DNA reads TGTGCCAGCAGTAAAGGGGGAAATAATGAAGCTTTCTTT.

This clone was detected only a few times. This chain connects TRBV19 to TRBJ1-5; D is possibly TRBD1 (6 bases). Trimming removed 11 bases at V and 8 bases at J, with 19 bases between. Germline values: CDR1 LNHDA, CDR2 SQIVND (reference sequence). CDR3 length: 13 amino acids. The CDR3 DNA reads TGTGCCGGTCAACAGGGTTGGGGGAAGCCCCAGCATTTT. This sequence encodes CAGQQGWGKPQHF.

The chain has TRBV15 and TRBJ2-1; TRBD2 is a possible D gene (6 bases). With 4 bases removed from V and 0 bases from J, the gap between germline ends came to 16 bases. Germline V gene sequence: CDR1 LNHNV, CDR2 YYDKDF (reference sequence). The CDR3 sequence is 17 residues long. The CDR3 here is CATSIKGGVGSYNEQFF. The CDR3 DNA reads as TGTGCCACCAGCATCAAAGGAGGGGTCGGCTCCTACAATGAGCAGTTCTTC.

As regards this clone: The sample has other DNA sequences that encode this CDR3 too. The gene calls are TRBV9 and TRBJ2-3; TRBD2 matches at 8 bases. V lost 3 bases, J lost 5 bases, and 14 bases stayed unmatched. CDR3 size: 17 residues. Germline V gene data show CDR1 as SGDLS and CDR2 as YYNGEE. The DNA for the CDR3 is TGTGCCAGCAGCGAGGGGGGGCTAGCGGGTGTAATAGATACGCAGTATTTT. Translation: CASSEGGLAGVIDTQYF.

The chain uses TRBV9 and TRBJ1-1; 9 nucleotides match TRBD1. V shed 4 bases and J 4 bases; nucleotides not matched to a gene: 5. This CDR3 spans 14 amino acids. CDR1 is SGDLS and CDR2 is YYNGEE in the germline V gene. CDR3 coding DNA: TGTGCCAGCAGCCCACAGGGGGCGAGCACTGAAGCTTTCTTT. This codes for CASSPQGASTEAFF.

The V and J genes are TRBV7-2 and TRBJ2-3, with a weak D call TRBD2 (5 bases). This CDR3 has 14 amino acids. Trimming removed 3 bases from V and 0 bases from J, with 7 bases in between. Germline V lookup: CDR1 SGHTA, CDR2 FQGNSA. For the CDR3, the DNA is TGTGCCAGCAGCTTCAGGACTAGCACAGATACGCAGTATTTT. This sequence encodes CASSFRTSTDTQYF. Based on the CDR3 plus reference TRBV7-2 and TRBJ2-3, the full variable domain is GAGVSQSPSNKVTEKGKDVELRCDPISGHTALYWYRQSLGQGLEFLIYFQGNSAPDKSGLPSDRFSAERTGGSVSTLTIQRTQQEDSAVYLCASSFRTSTDTQYFGPGTRLTVL.

This chain's CDR3 is CASRDRDRVYNEQFF. The CDR3 nucleotides are TGCGCCAGCAGAGACCGGGACAGGGTTTACAATGAGCAGTTCTTC. This sequence joins TRBV4-1 and TRBJ2-1, with 9 bases aligning to TRBD1. The CDR3 is made up of 15 amino acids. Germline assignment: CDR1 MGHRA and CDR2 YSYEKL. Trimming at V came to 6 bases and at J to 4 bases, leaving 7 bases not matched to a gene.

The V call is TRBV2, the J call TRBJ1-4; the match to TRBD1 covers 9 bases. Germline-derived CDR1 and CDR2 are SNHLY and FYNNEI. This CDR3 region has 20 residues. Trimming took 6 bases from V and 5 from J; bases not matched to a gene: 22. CDR3 nucleotides: TGTGCCAGCAGCAAACTTAAAGGGGGGACAGGGAGCAGTAGGAATGAAAAACTGTTTTTT. Protein sequence: CASSKLKGGTGSSRNEKLFF.

The chain is built from TRBV7-3 and TRBJ2-2; 9 nucleotides line up with TRBD1. Germline CDR1 reads SGHTA; CDR2 reads FQGTGA. CDR3 length: 16 residues. With V trimmed by 0 bases and J by 5 bases, 4 bases remained unmatched. CDR3 DNA: TGTGCCAGCAGCTTAACTCCGGGACAGGGAACCGGGGAGCTGTTTTTT. It codes for CASSLTPGQGTGELFF.

The V gene is TRBV11-2, the J gene TRBJ1-4; TRBD1 matches at 10 bases. V was pared by 4 bases and J by 6 bases, with 2 bases of the junction left unmatched. The germline V gene encodes CDR1 SGHAT and CDR2 FQNNGV. This CDR3 has 14 residues. Here the CDR3 reads CASSSGQGHEKLFF. The CDR3 bases are TGTGCCAGCAGCTCGGGACAGGGGCATGAAAAACTGTTTTTT.

V usage is TRBV7-9 and J usage is TRBJ2-3; 7 nucleotides line up with TRBD2. CDR1 is SEHNR, CDR2 FQNEAQ, per germline (reference sequence). The CDR3 has 14 amino acids. Losses at the gene ends were 3 bases for V and 4 bases for J; bases not matched to a gene: 4. CDR3: CASSLSGAPDTQYF. CDR3 sequence (DNA): TGTGCCAGCAGCTTGAGCGGGGCGCCAGATACGCAGTATTTT.

This chain connects TRBV19 to TRBJ2-7, with TRBD1 matching over 8 bases. V shed 2 bases and J 3 bases; nucleotides not matched to a gene: 9. This CDR3 is built from 16 residues. Germline CDR1 reads LNHDA; CDR2 reads SQIVND (reference sequence). CDR3 nucleotides: TGTGCCAGTAGTATATCCCCCTTCGGACAGGGCTACGAGCAGTACTTC. It codes for CASSISPFGQGYEQYF.

V and J are TRBV5-1 and TRBJ1-1, with a weak D call TRBD1 (5 bases). CDR1 and CDR2 (germline): SGHRS, YFSETQ. The ends were cut back, 4 bases at V and 1 base at J, with 11 bases in the middle. CDR3 length: 14 amino acids. CDR3 loop: CASSHPGGNTEAFF. The CDR3, as DNA: TGCGCCAGCAGCCACCCCGGGGGGAACACTGAAGCTTTCTTT.